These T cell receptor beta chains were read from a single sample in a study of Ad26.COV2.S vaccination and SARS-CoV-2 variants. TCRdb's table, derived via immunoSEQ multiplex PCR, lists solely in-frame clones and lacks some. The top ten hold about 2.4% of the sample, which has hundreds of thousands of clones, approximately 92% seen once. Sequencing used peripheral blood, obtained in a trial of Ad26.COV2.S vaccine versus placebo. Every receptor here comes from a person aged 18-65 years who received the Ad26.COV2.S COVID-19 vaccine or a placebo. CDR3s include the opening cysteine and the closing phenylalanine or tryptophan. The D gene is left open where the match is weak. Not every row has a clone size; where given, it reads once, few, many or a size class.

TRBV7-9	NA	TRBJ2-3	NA	CASSLLVSTDTQYF	TGTGCCAGCAGCTTATTAGTTAGCACAGATACGCAGTATTTT
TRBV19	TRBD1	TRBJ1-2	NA	CASSPLTGDYGYTF	TGTGCCAGTAGTCCACTGACAGGGGACTATGGCTACACCTTC
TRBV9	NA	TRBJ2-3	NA	CASSVGILTDTQYF	TGTGCCAGCAGCGTAGGGATACTCACAGATACGCAGTATTTT
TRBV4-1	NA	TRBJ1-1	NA	CASSPPGDPKAFF	TGCGCCAGCAGCCCCCCCGGAGACCCTAAAGCTTTCTTT
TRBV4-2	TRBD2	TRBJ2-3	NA	CASSRSGSGRTDTQYF	TGTGCCAGCAGCCGGTCCGGCAGCGGGAGGACAGATACGCAGTATTTT
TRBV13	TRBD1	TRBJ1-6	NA	CASSLGAGTGDSPLHF	TGTGCCAGCAGCTTAGGGGCTGGGACAGGAGATTCACCCCTCCACTTT
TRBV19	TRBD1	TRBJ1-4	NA	CASSSTGQGNEKLFF	TGTGCCAGTAGCAGTACGGGACAGGGAAATGAAAAACTGTTTTTT
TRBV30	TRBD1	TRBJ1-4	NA	CAWTGGEKLFF	TGTGCCTGGACAGGGGGAGAAAAACTGTTTTTT
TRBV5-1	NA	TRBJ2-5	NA	CASSFVTGPRETQYF	TGCGCCAGCAGCTTTGTAACAGGGCCTCGGGAGACCCAGTACTTC
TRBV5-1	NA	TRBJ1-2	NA	CASSTSQAPLFGYTF	TGCGCCAGCAGCACATCTCAGGCACCCCTTTTTGGCTACACCTTC
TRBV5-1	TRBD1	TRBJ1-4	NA	CASSLVIGTGNEKLFF	TGCGCCAGCAGCTTGGTGATAGGGACAGGGAATGAAAAACTGTTTTTT
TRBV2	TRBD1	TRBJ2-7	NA	CASSVDRPSSYEQYF	TGTGCCAGCAGTGTGGACAGGCCGAGCTCCTACGAGCAGTACTTC
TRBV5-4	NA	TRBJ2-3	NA	CASSRPGTEYTQYF	TGTGCCAGCAGCCGTCCCGGGACCGAATACACGCAGTATTTT
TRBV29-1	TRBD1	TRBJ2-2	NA	CSVVKGQWNTGELFF	TGCAGCGTTGTAAAGGGACAGTGGAACACCGGGGAGCTGTTTTTT
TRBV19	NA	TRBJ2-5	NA	CASRSSEGILKTQYF	TGTGCCAGTAGGAGCAGCGAGGGGATTTTAAAGACCCAGTACTTC
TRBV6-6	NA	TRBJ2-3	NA	CASSYSGSVRADTQYF	TGTGCCAGCAGTTACTCAGGGTCTGTGAGAGCAGATACGCAGTATTTT
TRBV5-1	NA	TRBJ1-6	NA	CASSLSGNSPLHF	TGCGCCAGCAGCTTGTCTGGGAATTCACCCCTCCACTTT
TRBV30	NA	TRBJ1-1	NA	CAWRASGAGSNTEAFF	TGTGCCTGGAGGGCTTCCGGCGCAGGGTCCAACACTGAAGCTTTCTTT
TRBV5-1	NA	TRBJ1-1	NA	CASSSPKGPGNTEAFF	TGCGCCAGCAGCTCGCCCAAAGGGCCGGGTAACACTGAAGCTTTCTTT
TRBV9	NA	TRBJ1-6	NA	CASSVAQAVDSPLHF	TGTGCCAGCAGCGTAGCTCAGGCTGTGGATTCACCCCTCCACTTT
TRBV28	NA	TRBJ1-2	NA	CASSFGGGYTF	TGTGCCAGCAGTTTTGGGGGGGGCTACACCTTC
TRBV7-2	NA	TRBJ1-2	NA	CASSFFVEANYGYTF	TGTGCCAGCAGCTTTTTTGTGGAGGCGAACTATGGCTACACCTTC
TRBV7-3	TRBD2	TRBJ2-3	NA	CASSAPTSGPAGVQYF	TGTGCCAGCAGCGCCCCGACTAGCGGGCCGGCGGGAGTGCAGTATTTT
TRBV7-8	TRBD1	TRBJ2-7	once	CASSPEDRGYLEQYF	TGTGCCAGCAGCCCTGAGGACAGGGGGTATCTCGAGCAGTACTTC
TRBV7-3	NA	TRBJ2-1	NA	CASSEGLGRISSYNEQFF	TGTGCCAGCAGCGAGGGATTAGGGCGGATTAGCTCCTACAATGAGCAGTTCTTC
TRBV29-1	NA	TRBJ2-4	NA	CSASFGLLKNIQYF	TGCAGCGCCAGTTTCGGCCTACTCAAAAACATTCAGTACTTC
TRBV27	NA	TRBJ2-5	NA	CASSFIREETQYF	TGTGCCAGCAGTTTCATCAGGGAAGAGACCCAGTACTTC
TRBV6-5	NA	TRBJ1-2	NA	CASSYGGQPYGYTF	TGTGCCAGCAGTTACGGAGGACAGCCCTATGGCTACACCTTC
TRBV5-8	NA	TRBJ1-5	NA	CASSLGDPNGGQPQHF	TGTGCCAGCAGCTTGGGGGACCCTAATGGCGGTCAGCCCCAGCATTTT
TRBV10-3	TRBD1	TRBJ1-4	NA	CAISESGTDEKLFF	TGTGCCATCAGTGAGTCAGGGACAGACGAAAAACTGTTTTTT
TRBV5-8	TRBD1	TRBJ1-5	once	CASSRMGQANLRPQHF	TGTGCCAGCAGCCGGATGGGACAGGCAAATCTACGGCCCCAGCATTTT
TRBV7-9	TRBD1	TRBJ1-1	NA	CASSRVTGQGEAFF	TGTGCCAGCAGCCGAGTGACAGGGCAGGGTGAAGCTTTCTTT
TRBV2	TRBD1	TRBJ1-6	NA	CAVWDRNSPLHF	TGTGCCGTATGGGACAGGAATTCACCCCTCCACTTT
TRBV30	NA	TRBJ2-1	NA	CAWSRGPGGNEQFF	TGTGCCTGGAGTCGGGGGCCGGGTGGGAATGAGCAGTTCTTC
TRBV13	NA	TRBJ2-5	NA	CASRPGDQETQYF	TGTGCCAGCAGACCAGGGGACCAGGAGACCCAGTACTTC
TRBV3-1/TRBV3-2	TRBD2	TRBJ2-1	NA	CASSLLAGIYNEQFF	TGTGCCAGCAGCCTTCTAGCGGGGATATACAATGAGCAGTTCTTC
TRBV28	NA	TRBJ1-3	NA	CASSWEQGHSLVAGNTIYF	TGTGCCAGCAGTTGGGAACAGGGACATTCTCTTGTGGCTGGAAACACCATATATTTT
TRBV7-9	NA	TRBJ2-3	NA	CASSPQGIGVTDTQYF	TGTGCCAGCAGCCCGCAGGGGATAGGGGTGACAGATACGCAGTATTTT
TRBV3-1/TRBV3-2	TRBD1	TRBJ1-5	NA	CASSQDLTGGWAQHF	TGTGCCAGCAGCCAAGATCTTACAGGGGGATGGGCCCAGCATTTT
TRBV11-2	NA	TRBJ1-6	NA	CASSGRQQGLSYNSPLHF	TGTGCCAGCAGCGGCCGCCAACAGGGCCTCTCCTATAATTCACCCCTCCACTTT
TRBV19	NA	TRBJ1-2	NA	CASSIRNYGYTF	TGTGCCAGTAGTATTCGGAACTATGGCTACACCTTC